These 26 T cell receptor beta chains came from one sample sequenced in a study of blood T cell repertoires in COVID-19. Sequencing was performed with immunoSEQ multiplex PCR; in TCRdb, only in-frame clones are kept and a portion is missing. The sample lists approximately 350,000 clones; 80% to 90% were seen once. Sequencing used PBMCs or T cells enriched from blood (not recorded which). The receptors derive from a man between 18 and 35 years old who had recovered from COVID-19.

The rearrangement uses TRBV29-1 and TRBJ2-7, with TRBD2 identical over 14 bases. Germline V gene sequence: CDR1 SQVTM, CDR2 ANQGSEA. CDR3 length: 14 amino acids. Trimming took 6 bases from V and 5 from J; bases not matched to a gene: 6. CDR3 coding DNA: TGCAGCGTCGCCGGGACTAGCGGGAGAAACGAGCAGTACTTC. Translation gives CSVAGTSGRNEQYF.

The gene calls are TRBV24-1 and TRBJ2-1; 8 bases align to TRBD2. Unmatched junction bases numbered 7, after V lost 0 bases and J lost 1 base. CDR3 length equals 18 residues. The V gene's germline CDR1 is KGHDR and CDR2 SFDVKD. The CDR3 region is CATSDLNRGTRSYNEQFF. As DNA, the CDR3 is TGTGCCACCAGTGATTTGAATCGTGGGACTAGATCCTACAATGAGCAGTTCTTC.

This chain connects TRBV7-9 to TRBJ1-1, with TRBD1 as a possible D gene (6 bases). Between the trimmed V and J ends, which lost 3 bases and 4 bases, there was a span of 12 bases. Germline assignment: CDR1 SEHNR and CDR2 FQNEAQ (reference sequence). This CDR3 has 14 amino acids. CDR3 in DNA: TGTGCCAGCAGCTTGGCAATAGGGGGCACTGAAGCTTTCTTT. It translates to CASSLAIGGTEAFF.

This chain connects TRBV27 to TRBJ2-1; 7 bases align to TRBD2. Per the germline V gene, CDR1 is MNHEY and CDR2 is SMNVEV (reference sequence). The CDR3 is made up of 17 amino acids. The J segment lost 9 bases and the V segment lost 1 base, leaving 15 bases of the junction unmatched. The CDR3 sequence: CASSLFGGRAVGGEQFF. The CDR3 DNA reads as TGTGCCAGCAGTTTATTCGGGGGGAGGGCCGTGGGAGGTGAGCAGTTCTTC.

Turning to this clone: Different DNA sequences within this sample yield the same CDR3. This sequence joins TRBV24-1 and TRBJ2-7, with D unresolved. CDR1 and CDR2 (germline): KGHDR, SFDVKD. The CDR3 spans 13 residues. Between the trimmed V and J ends, which lost 3 bases and 1 base, there was a span of 6 bases. This chain's CDR3 is CATSDPGSYEQYF. CDR3 nucleotide sequence: TGTGCCACCAGTGATCCAGGATCCTACGAGCAGTACTTC.

As DNA, the CDR3 is TGTGCCAGCAGCCCGTCCACCGGGGAAACGAACACTGAAGCTTTCTTT. Protein sequence: CASSPSTGETNTEAFF. The chain is built from TRBV7-6 and TRBJ1-1; no definite D call. The CDR3 is made up of 16 amino acids. Trimming cost V 5 bases and J 1 base, with 17 bases left between them. The V gene's germline CDR1 is SGHVS and CDR2 FNYEAQ.

This chain uses TRBV10-3 with TRBJ2-3; tentatively, D is TRBD2 (6 bases). Deletions cut 3 bases from V and 6 bases from J, with 22 bases between. This CDR3 region has 17 residues. Germline assignment: CDR1 ENHRY and CDR2 SYGVKD. CDR3 DNA: TGTGCCATCAGTGATAATTTTCTGGTGCGGGGTAAGGATACGCAGTATTTT. This gives the protein CAISDNFLVRGKDTQYF.

The V and J genes are TRBV6-2 or TRBV6-3 and TRBJ2-1; D gene ambiguous. Germline values: CDR1 MNHEY, CDR2 SVGEGT. Trimming removed 6 bases from V and 7 bases from J, with 22 bases in between. The CDR3 runs 16 residues. The chain's CDR3 is CASRPESGMNLNEQFF. For the CDR3, the DNA is TGTGCCAGCAGGCCTGAGTCGGGTATGAACCTTAATGAGCAGTTCTTC.

This chain connects TRBV11-1 to TRBJ2-1; TRBD2 agrees at 8 bases. V shed 5 bases, J shed 9 bases, and the junction held 6 bases outside the gene matches. Germline V CDR1 and CDR2: SGHAT, FQDESV (reference sequence). There are 13 residues in the CDR3. CDR3 DNA sequence: TGTGCCAGCAGCCCTGGCGCGGGAGGTGAGCAGTTCTTC. This codes for CASSPGAGGEQFF.

J is TRBJ1-1 and V is TRBV10-3, with TRBD1 matching 8 bases. In germline, CDR1 is ENHRY, CDR2 SYGVKD. The CDR3 covers 14 residues. The J segment lost 5 bases and the V segment lost 6 bases, leaving 8 bases of the junction unmatched. CDR3 nucleotide sequence: TGTGCCATCAGATCAACAGGGGGTTTGACTGAAGCTTTCTTT. Residues: CAIRSTGGLTEAFF.

The chain links TRBV18 to TRBJ2-5; 7 bases align to TRBD1. The CDR3 has 15 amino acids. The ends lost 2 bases at V and 4 bases at J; junction bases unmatched: 7. Germline lookup yields CDR1 KGHSH and CDR2 LQKENI. The DNA of the CDR3 is TGTGCCAGCTCACCAACAGGGGCCAAAGCAGAGACCCAGTACTTC. It encodes CASSPTGAKAETQYF.

This chain uses TRBV11-2 with TRBJ1-5; TRBD1 matches 8 bases. The CDR3 loop spans 14 amino acids. J was trimmed by 6 bases and V by 5 bases; bases with no gene match: 6. Germline V gene data show CDR1 as SGHAT and CDR2 as FQNNGV. CDR3 region: CASSRGQGRQPQHF. CDR3 sequence (DNA): TGTGCCAGCAGCCGAGGACAGGGTCGTCAGCCCCAGCATTTT.

The rearrangement uses TRBV18 and TRBJ1-2, with 7 bases identical to TRBD1. Germline V gene sequence: CDR1 KGHSH, CDR2 LQKENI. Unmatched junction bases numbered 10, after V lost 6 bases and J lost 3 bases. The CDR3 is made up of 15 amino acids. CDR3 nucleotide sequence: TGTGCCAGCTCCCCTTACAGGGGTCCGGACTATGGCTACACCTTC. This codes for CASSPYRGPDYGYTF.

The chain carries TRBV12-3 or TRBV12-4 and TRBJ2-7; D ambiguous. The CDR3 contains 12 residues. Deletions cut 7 bases from V and 5 bases from J, with 12 bases between. CDR3 nucleotides: TGTGCCAGCACTATACGCGGCGACGAGCAGTACTTC. Translated, it gives CASTIRGDEQYF.

The rearrangement joins TRBV9 to TRBJ1-3, with D unresolved. Germline CDR1 reads SGDLS; CDR2 reads YYNGEE. This CDR3 spans 15 amino acids. V lost 0 bases, J lost 2 bases, and 9 bases lay in between. The DNA of the CDR3 is TGTGCCAGCAGCGTAGCTGGAGGGCCTGGAAACACCATATATTTT. Protein: CASSVAGGPGNTIYF. The entire variable domain, with the rest obtained from reference TRBV9 and TRBJ1-3, is as follows: DSGVTQTPKHLITATGQRVTLRCSPRSGDLSVYWYQQSLDQGLQFLIQYYNGEERAKGNILERFSAQQFPDLHSELNLSSLELGDSALYFCASSVAGGPGNTIYFGEGSWLTVV.

This clone was seen just once. This chain links TRBV27 with TRBJ1-1; D gene ambiguous. This CDR3 is 15 amino acids long. Germline lookup yields CDR1 MNHEY and CDR2 SMNVEV (reference sequence). Trimming shortened V by 2 bases and J by 5 bases, and 15 bases separated the two germline ends. CDR3 nucleotides: TGTGCCAGCAGTTTACGACGGGGAATGGGGACTGAAGCTTTCTTT. Residues: CASSLRRGMGTEAFF.

The rearrangement uses TRBV24-1 and TRBJ1-1; maybe TRBD1 (5 bases). The V and J ends lost 0 bases and 1 base respectively, with 8 bases between them. CDR1 is KGHDR, CDR2 SFDVKD, per germline. CDR3 length: 15 amino acids. Written as DNA, the CDR3 is TGTGCCACCAGTGATTTGCGGGGGACGAACACTGAAGCTTTCTTT. Translation gives CATSDLRGTNTEAFF.

This rearrangement joins TRBV15 to TRBJ1-5; TRBD1 agrees at 7 bases. CDR3 length: 18 amino acids. Germline-derived CDR1 and CDR2 are LNHNV and YYDKDF (reference sequence). V dropped 0 bases and J dropped 7; count of bases not matched to a gene: 15. The CDR3: CATSRERGETGFFQPQHF. Written as DNA, the CDR3 is TGTGCCACCAGCAGAGAAAGGGGCGAGACAGGGTTTTTCCAGCCCCAGCATTTT.

The chain employs TRBV29-1 and TRBJ2-1, with 7 bases aligning to TRBD2. The germline V gene encodes CDR1 SQVTM and CDR2 ANQGSEA. This CDR3 spans 17 amino acids. The V and J ends lost 3 bases and 2 bases, in that order; junction bases with no gene match: 13. CDR3 sequence: CSVEGDGGIIPYNEQFF. The CDR3 DNA follows: TGCAGCGTTGAGGGTGACGGGGGGATAATTCCCTACAATGAGCAGTTCTTC.

V is TRBV5-5 and J is TRBJ1-1; D is uncertain. The CDR3 runs 15 residues. Trimming took off 0 bases at V and 3 bases at J, with 12 bases between the two ends. Germline V gene data show CDR1 as SGHKS and CDR2 as YYEKEE (reference sequence). CDR3: CASSLARGGYTEAFF. The CDR3 nucleotides read TGTGCCAGCAGCTTGGCCCGGGGTGGCTACACTGAAGCTTTCTTT.

The chain carries TRBV5-1 and TRBJ2-5; weak D call: TRBD1 (7 bases). The V gene lost 5 bases and the J gene lost 5 bases, with 13 bases spanning the gap. This CDR3 has 13 residues. Germline V gives CDR1 SGHRS, CDR2 YFSETQ. Here the CDR3 DNA reads TGCGCCAGCAGGACAGGGACTCGGGAGACCCAGTACTTC. Its translation: CASRTGTRETQYF. Full variable domain (remainder filled in from reference TRBV5-1 and TRBJ2-5): KAGVTQTPRYLIKTRGQQVTLSCSPISGHRSVSWYQQTPGQGLQFLFEYFSETQRNKGNFPGRFSGRQFSNSRSEMNVSTLELGDSALYLCASRTGTRETQYFGPGTRLLVL.

Only a few counts were recorded for this clone. The chain combines TRBV6-4 with TRBJ2-1; the match to TRBD2 covers 10 bases. J gave up 9 bases and V 4 bases, and 9 bases lay outside the gene matches. The CDR3 extends over 15 amino acids. Looked up from germline, CDR1 is MRHNA and CDR2 is SNTAGT. The CDR3 sequence is CASSAIWTSGTEQFF. The CDR3 coding sequence is TGTGCCAGCAGTGCCATCTGGACTAGCGGAACTGAGCAGTTCTTC.

V usage is TRBV4-3 and J usage is TRBJ2-1; 15 bases agree with TRBD2. Germline V lookup: CDR1 LGHNA, CDR2 YSLEER. This CDR3 comprises 15 residues. Trimming at V came to 5 bases and at J to 9 bases, leaving 5 bases not matched to a gene. The CDR3 coding sequence is TGCGCCAGCAGCAGGGGACTAGCGGGAGGACGTGAGCAGTTCTTC. Translated, it gives CASSRGLAGGREQFF.

The chain recombines TRBV30 with TRBJ1-1; D may be TRBD1 (6 bases). CDR1 is GTSNPN and CDR2 is SVGIG in the germline V gene (reference sequence). Trimming stripped 4 bases from V and 0 bases from J, with 9 bases between. CDR3 length: 13 residues. The CDR3 loop reads CAWNRDMNTEAFF. CDR3 sequence (DNA): TGTGCCTGGAACAGGGATATGAACACTGAAGCTTTCTTT.

This chain links TRBV25-1 with TRBJ2-3, with D possibly being TRBD2 (5 bases). The CDR3 sequence is 15 residues long. Between the trimmed V and J ends, which lost 4 bases and 0 bases, there was a span of 11 bases. Germline V CDR1 and CDR2: MGHDK, SYGVNS. Here the CDR3 DNA reads TGTGCCAGCAGTGGGTGGGAGACTAGCACAGATACGCAGTATTTT. Amino acid sequence: CASSGWETSTDTQYF.

The chain has TRBV24-1 and TRBJ2-2, with D unclear. The length of the CDR3 is 15 residues. V lost 1 base and J lost 1, with 6 bases in between. Germline V gives CDR1 KGHDR, CDR2 SFDVKD. The DNA for the CDR3 is TGTGCCACCAGTGATTTTGATAGGAACACCGGGGAGCTGTTTTTT. Translated: CATSDFDRNTGELFF.